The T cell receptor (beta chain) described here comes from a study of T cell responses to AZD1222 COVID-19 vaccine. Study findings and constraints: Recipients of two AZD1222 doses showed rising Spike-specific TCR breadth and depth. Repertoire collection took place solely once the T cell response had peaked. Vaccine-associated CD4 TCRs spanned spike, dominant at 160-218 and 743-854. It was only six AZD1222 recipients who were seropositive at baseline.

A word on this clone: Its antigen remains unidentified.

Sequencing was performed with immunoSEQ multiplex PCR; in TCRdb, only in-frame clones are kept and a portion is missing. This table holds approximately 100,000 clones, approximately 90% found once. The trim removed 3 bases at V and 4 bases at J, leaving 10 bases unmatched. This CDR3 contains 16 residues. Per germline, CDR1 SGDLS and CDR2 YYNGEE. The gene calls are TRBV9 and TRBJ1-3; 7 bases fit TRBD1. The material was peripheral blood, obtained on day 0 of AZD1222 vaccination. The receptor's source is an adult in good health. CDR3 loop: CASSGSGQGVGNTIYF. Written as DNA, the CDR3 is TGTGCCAGCAGCGGTAGCGGGCAGGGGGTCGGAAACACCATATATTTT. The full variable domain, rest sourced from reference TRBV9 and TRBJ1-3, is DSGVTQTPKHLITATGQRVTLRCSPRSGDLSVYWYQQSLDQGLQFLIQYYNGEERAKGNILERFSAQQFPDLHSELNLSSLELGDSALYFCASSGSGQGVGNTIYFGEGSWLTVV.